The source of this T cell receptor beta chain is a study of blood T cell repertoires in COVID-19. The germline CDR1 and CDR2 sequences are SGHRS and YFSETQ. This CDR3 has 18 amino acids. V dropped 3 bases and J dropped 4; count of bases not matched to a gene: 12. Among Cohort 3 donors, those recovered had two negative PCRs, clearance, or symptom resolution. Profiled with immunoSEQ multiplex PCR; TCRdb holds only in-frame clones, not every one. The table records 230,000 or so clones, roughly 84% of them present only once. The sequenced sample was PBMCs or T cells enriched from blood (not recorded which). The source of this sequence is a man aged 50 to 60 who had recovered from COVID-19. This sequence joins TRBV5-1 and TRBJ2-2; 10 bases align to TRBD2. CDR3 amino acids: CASSSGPLAGVGTGELFF. DNA for the CDR3: TGCGCCAGCAGCTCGGGGCCTCTAGCGGGAGTAGGCACCGGGGAGCTGTTTTTT.